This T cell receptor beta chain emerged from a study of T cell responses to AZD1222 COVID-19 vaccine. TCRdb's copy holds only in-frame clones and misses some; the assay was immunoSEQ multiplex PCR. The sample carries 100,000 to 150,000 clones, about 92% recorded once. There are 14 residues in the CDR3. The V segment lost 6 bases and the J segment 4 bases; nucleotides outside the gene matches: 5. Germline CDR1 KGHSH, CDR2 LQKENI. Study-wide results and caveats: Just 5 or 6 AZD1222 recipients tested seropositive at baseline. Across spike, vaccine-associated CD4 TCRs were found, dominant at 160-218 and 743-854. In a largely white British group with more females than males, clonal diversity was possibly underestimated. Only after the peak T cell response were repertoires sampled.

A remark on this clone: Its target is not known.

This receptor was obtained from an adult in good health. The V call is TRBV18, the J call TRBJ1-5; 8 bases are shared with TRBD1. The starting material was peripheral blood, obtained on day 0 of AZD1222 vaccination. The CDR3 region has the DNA TGTGCCAGCTCGCCAACAGGGGGGAATCAGCCCCAGCATTTT. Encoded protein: CASSPTGGNQPQHF.